Each of the 20 T cell receptor beta chains below was sequenced from the same sample in a study of regulatory T cells in long-lasting Graves disease. Specified time point: newly diagnosed GD, antithyroid drugs for less than 3 months. Extracted RNA from PBMCs served as the source of the TCR library. Investigators prepared the TCR beta libraries by applying iRepertoire HTBI primers and Arm-PCR of CDR3 regions. TCRdb re-called the multiplex PCR reads with MiXCR, one entry per CDR3 protein. This sample has 550,000 to 700,000 distinct CDR3 sequences; about 15% occur once, and the top ten carry 12%. This sample also belongs to another study, concerning T cells in Graves' hyperthyroidism and ophthalmopathy.

The sample was peripheral blood mononuclear cells (PBMCs), taken at new diagnosis, from a patient treated with antithyroid drugs. The receptors were gathered from a man aged 18 to 35 with Graves disease.

The sample holds many counts of this clonotype. This chain links TRBV20-1 with TRBJ2-7, with TRBD1 matching 7 bases. The CDR3 loop spans 15 amino acids. Germline values: CDR1 DFQATT, CDR2 SNEGSKA (reference sequence). The V gene end was trimmed by 6 bases and the J gene end by 0 bases; junction bases not matched to a gene: 11. The CDR3 sequence is CSAYSTGTDSYEQYF. DNA for the CDR3: TGCAGTGCATATTCGACCGGGACAGACTCCTACGAGCAGTACTTC.

This clonotype was counted at least ten times. The chain uses TRBV27 and TRBJ2-3; no reliable D call. The length of the CDR3 is 14 residues. V lost 0 bases and J 4 bases, leaving 8 bases between the germline ends. Germline V gene data show CDR1 as MNHEY and CDR2 as SMNVEV (reference sequence). CDR3 region: CASSLSLVADTQYF. CDR3 bases: TGTGCCAGCAGTTTATCGTTGGTGGCAGATACGCAGTATTTT.

This clonotype was found many times. The chain is built from TRBV20-1 and TRBJ2-7; possibly TRBD2 for D (5 bases). Trimming took 2 bases from V and 3 from J, leaving 8 bases between them. CDR3 length equals 12 residues. Germline V CDR1 and CDR2: DFQATT, SNEGSKA (reference sequence). The CDR3 here is CSARYEGYEQYF. In nucleotides, the CDR3 is TGCAGTGCTAGATACGAGGGCTACGAGCAGTACTTC.

The chain joins TRBV5-8 to TRBJ1-1; D unresolved. Between the trimmed V and J ends, which lost 1 base and 0 bases, there was a span of 10 bases. Germline CDR1 is SGHTS and CDR2 is YDEGEE. The CDR3 extends over 15 amino acids. As DNA, the CDR3 is TGTGCCAGCAGCTTGAACCTAGGGATGAACACTGAAGCTTTCTTT. Protein sequence: CASSLNLGMNTEAFF.

A few counts support this clonotype. V is TRBV6-1 and J is TRBJ2-2; D not certain. The germline V and J ends were trimmed by 6 bases and 7 bases, with 9 bases remaining between them. Germline V lookup: CDR1 MNHNS, CDR2 SASEGT. This CDR3 is built from 12 residues. The CDR3 sequence: CASRLSSGELFF. The CDR3 DNA reads as TGTGCCAGCAGGCTCTCAAGCGGGGAGCTGTTTTTT.

This clonotype was picked up many times. The genes are TRBV12-3 or TRBV12-4 and TRBJ2-1, with D perhaps given as TRBD1 or TRBD2 (6 bases each). There are 14 residues in the CDR3. V was shortened by 2 bases and J by 2 bases, with 7 bases between the two germline ends. The CDR3 region has the DNA TGTGCCAGCAGTTTAAGGGGGGCCTACAATGAGCAGTTCTTC. Amino acid sequence: CASSLRGAYNEQFF.

V usage is TRBV11-2 and J usage is TRBJ2-3, with 11 positions matching TRBD2. The CDR3 totals 18 residues. V was clipped by 1 base and J by 2 bases; unmatched bases: 8. The germline V gene encodes CDR1 SGHAT and CDR2 FQNNGV. As DNA, the CDR3 is TGTGCCAGCAGCTTAGCTTCACTGACTAGCGGGATCACAGATACGCAGTATTTT. This translates into CASSLASLTSGITDTQYF.

This clonotype has a count of ten or more. The chain couples TRBV28 to TRBJ2-3, with 10 bases identical to TRBD1. With V trimmed by 4 bases and J by 1 base, 8 bases remained unmatched. The CDR3 consists of 17 residues. Germline V gene sequence: CDR1 MDHEN, CDR2 SYDVKM. The CDR3 bases are TGTGCCAGCAGTTCGATGACAGGGGGCTATCGCACAGATACGCAGTATTTT. Translated, it gives CASSSMTGGYRTDTQYF.

V and J are TRBV5-1 and TRBJ1-3; 9 nucleotides match TRBD1. The trim removed 4 bases at V and 1 base at J, leaving 6 bases unmatched. This CDR3 comprises 16 residues. Germline CDR1 reads SGHRS; CDR2 reads YFSETQ. The CDR3 nucleotides read TGCGCCAGCAGCCCCATCGGGACAGGGTCTGGAAACACCATATATTTT. Protein product: CASSPIGTGSGNTIYF.

The table lists this clonotype with a few counts. V gene TRBV20-1 combines with J gene TRBJ2-7; 9 bases are shared with TRBD1. CDR3 length: 14 residues. Germline CDR1 reads DFQATT; CDR2 reads SNEGSKA (reference sequence). The trim removed 3 bases at V and 2 bases at J, leaving 5 bases unmatched. The CDR3 DNA reads TGCAGTGCTAGTGCCGGGACAGGGCCCTACGAGCAGTACTTC. Translated, it gives CSASAGTGPYEQYF.

The chain employs TRBV6-1 and TRBJ2-7, with D hard to call. Trimming stripped 6 bases from V and 6 bases from J, with 24 bases between. The CDR3 length is 16 residues. Germline V gene lookup returns CDR1 MNHNS and CDR2 SASEGT. The chain's CDR3 is CASSSRRPPPMGEQYF. DNA of the CDR3: TGTGCCAGCAGCTCCCGACGACCCCCGCCGATGGGCGAGCAGTACTTC.

In its sample, this clonotype was seen many times. The V gene is TRBV10-3, the J gene TRBJ2-1; a possible D gene is TRBD2 (6 bases). Trimming took 2 bases from V and 6 from J, leaving 17 bases between them. This CDR3 comprises 16 residues. CDR1 is ENHRY and CDR2 is SYGVKD in the germline V gene. The CDR3 DNA is TGTGCCATCAGTGAGCCGGGGGTAGCGGAGATCAATGAGCAGTTCTTC. This gives the protein CAISEPGVAEINEQFF.

V gene TRBV5-1 combines with J gene TRBJ2-1, with TRBD1 identical over 8 bases. The junction had 4 bases not matched to a gene; V was cut back by 0 bases and J by 2 bases. Germline values: CDR1 SGHRS, CDR2 YFSETQ. The CDR3 consists of 16 residues. CDR3: CASSLEVTGAYNEQFF. The CDR3 DNA follows: TGCGCCAGCAGCTTGGAAGTGACAGGGGCCTACAATGAGCAGTTCTTC. Filled out from reference TRBV5-1 and TRBJ2-1, the complete variable domain reads KAGVTQTPRYLIKTRGQQVTLSCSPISGHRSVSWYQQTPGQGLQFLFEYFSETQRNKGNFPGRFSGRQFSNSRSEMNVSTLELGDSALYLCASSLEVTGAYNEQFFGPGTRLTVL.

The rearrangement uses TRBV11-2 and TRBJ2-5; a weak D match, TRBD2 (7 bases). V was trimmed by 5 bases and J by 3 bases, leaving 22 bases between them. CDR3 length: 17 amino acids. Germline-derived CDR1 and CDR2 are SGHAT and FQNNGV. The CDR3 reads CASSQTSTSRGEETQYF. The CDR3 DNA reads as TGTGCCAGCAGCCAAACTTCGACTAGCAGGGGAGAAGAGACCCAGTACTTC.

This clonotype was picked up a small number of times. The chain recombines TRBV9 with TRBJ2-1; 9 bases line up with TRBD2. J gave up 3 bases and V 0 bases, and 1 base lay outside the gene matches. Looked up from germline, CDR1 is SGDLS and CDR2 is YYNGEE. The CDR3 has 15 residues. CDR3 DNA sequence: TGTGCCAGCAGCGTAGAAGCGGGAGGCTACAATGAGCAGTTCTTC. Encoded protein: CASSVEAGGYNEQFF.

This clonotype occurred a few times. The chain is built from TRBV20-1 and TRBJ2-7, with no clear D. The CDR3 is 12 amino acids. Germline V gene data show CDR1 as DFQATT and CDR2 as SNEGSKA (reference sequence). Trimming left V 5 bases short and J 3 bases short, with 11 bases between. CDR3 sequence: CSAGTLNYEQYF. The CDR3 DNA sequence: TGCAGTGCTGGAACCCTAAACTACGAGCAGTACTTC.

In its sample, this clonotype was seen many times. The V and J genes are TRBV5-6 and TRBJ2-1; D unresolved. The length of the CDR3 is 13 residues. V lost 1 base to trimming and J lost 6 bases, with 8 bases between them. The germline V gene encodes CDR1 SGHDT and CDR2 YYEEEE. The CDR3 loop reads CASSLIGRNEQFF. DNA for the CDR3: TGTGCCAGCAGCTTGATAGGGCGCAATGAGCAGTTCTTC.

The chain uses TRBV7-9 and TRBJ2-1; a possible D gene is TRBD1 (6 bases). CDR1 is SEHNR and CDR2 is FQNEAQ in the germline V gene (reference sequence). CDR3 length: 12 amino acids. Trimming left V 2 bases short and J 15 bases short, with 14 bases between. CDR3 coding DNA: TGTGCCAGCAGCTTAAATACAGGGCAGGGGTTCTTC. Protein product: CASSLNTGQGFF.

J is TRBJ1-2 and V is TRBV20-1; D gene unclear. Germline V gene sequence: CDR1 DFQATT, CDR2 SNEGSKA (reference sequence). The V end was cut by 5 bases, the J end by 4 bases, with 8 bases between. This CDR3 comprises 11 residues. The CDR3 loop is CSAPETYGYTF. In DNA, the CDR3 is TGCAGTGCTCCCGAGACCTATGGCTACACCTTC.

This clonotype was seen more than once but under ten times. This chain connects TRBV27 to TRBJ2-1; 13 bases line up with TRBD2. Looked up from germline, CDR1 is MNHEY and CDR2 is SMNVEV (reference sequence). The CDR3 consists of 15 residues. V trimming: 4 bases; J trimming: 7 bases; junction bases outside the gene matches: 4. CDR3 DNA: TGTGCCAGCAGTTGGACTAGCGGGGGAGTTAATGAGCAGTTCTTC. Its protein product is CASSWTSGGVNEQFF.